This T cell receptor (beta chain) was found in a study of blood T cells in healthy people across ages. Germline CDR1 reads SQVTM; CDR2 reads ANQGSEA. The CDR3 extends over 13 amino acids. V gave up 1 base and J gave up 4 bases, with 10 bases separating them. This clonotype was seen a single time. The second PCR ran about 6 to 11 cycles with a sample-barcoded 5' primer and J-beta primers. The study obtained at least 2.5 million CDR3-containing paired-end reads from every sample. TCRdb used MiXCR to reprocess the 5' RACE reads, holding one entry per CDR3 protein. The repertoire holds 920,000 or so distinct CDR3 sequences, with 40% to 55% as singletons.

The chain joins TRBV29-1 to TRBJ1-2, with D unclear. Sequenced input: blood. The sequence was obtained from an older woman in good health. The CDR3 sequence: CSVEGTARYGYTF. For the CDR3, the DNA is TGCAGCGTTGAAGGAACAGCGCGCTATGGCTACACCTTC.